Below are 31 T cell receptor beta chains sequenced from a single sample in a study of B cell selection in AIRE deficiency. Sorted regulatory T cells were CD4-positive, CD25-high and CD127-low or negative. Libraries were prepared by immunoSEQ multiplex PCR; TCRdb keeps only in-frame clonotypes and omits some of them. The sample contains roughly 14,000 clones, around 93% of which appear only once. The sequencing input was Tregs sorted from PBMCs. The receptors shown here come from a human donor with AIRE deficiency.

This clone appeared once. The chain links TRBV30 to TRBJ1-4, with D unclear. V was trimmed by 4 bases and J by 7 bases, leaving 10 bases between them. Germline V lookup: CDR1 GTSNPN, CDR2 SVGIG (reference sequence). This CDR3 is built from 12 residues. The CDR3 coding sequence is TGTGCCTGGACGACAAGGCCTGAAAAACTGTTTTTT. Translated, it gives CAWTTRPEKLFF.

V gene TRBV11-2 combines with J gene TRBJ2-7; TRBD1 or TRBD2 may be the D gene (5 bases each). The germline V and J ends were trimmed by 2 bases and 1 base, with 12 bases remaining between them. The CDR3 runs 15 residues. The germline V gene has CDR1 SGHAT and CDR2 FQNNGV. CDR3 sequence: CASSLWDVGSYEQYF. In DNA form, the CDR3 reads TGTGCCAGCAGCTTATGGGACGTAGGGTCCTACGAGCAGTACTTC.

The rearrangement uses TRBV7-9 and TRBJ1-2; D is perhaps TRBD1 (5 bases). Per germline, CDR1 SEHNR and CDR2 FQNEAQ (reference sequence). The CDR3 totals 16 residues. Trimming left V 7 bases short and J 8 bases short, with 26 bases between. The chain's CDR3 is CASNLYRDGATVGYTF. DNA for the CDR3: TGTGCCAGCAACCTTTACCGGGACGGAGCGACGGTGGGCTACACCTTC.

The rearrangement links TRBV4-2 to TRBJ1-6, with TRBD1 matching 7 bases. Per germline, CDR1 LGHNA and CDR2 YNFKEQ. The CDR3 runs 16 residues. V lost 0 bases, J lost 8 bases, and 7 bases stayed unmatched. As DNA, the CDR3 is TGTGCCAGCAGCCAAGATTGGGGGACAGACTATTCACCCCTCCACTTT. Amino acid sequence: CASSQDWGTDYSPLHF.

V and J are TRBV7-9 and TRBJ1-4; 8 nucleotides match TRBD1. After removal of 5 bases from V and 12 bases from J, the junction contained 8 bases not matched to a gene. The CDR3 contains 13 residues. Germline CDR1 is SEHNR and CDR2 is FQNEAQ (reference sequence). Here the CDR3 DNA reads TGTGCCAGCAGCCCAGGGGGCTCACGGGAACTGTTTTTT. Protein sequence: CASSPGGSRELFF.

V is TRBV7-8 and J is TRBJ2-2, with 10 bases matching TRBD1. This CDR3 comprises 17 residues. Trimming removed 5 bases from V and 5 bases from J; junction bases left unmatched: 11. Germline V gene sequence: CDR1 SGHVS, CDR2 FQNEAQ. CDR3 sequence: CASSRGPDRGQTGELFF. The CDR3 nucleotides read TGTGCCAGCAGCAGAGGACCAGACAGGGGGCAAACCGGGGAGCTGTTTTTT.

The CDR3 DNA reads TGCGCCAGCAGCTTGTGGCGGGAGTCACCCCTCCACTTT. Its translation: CASSLWRESPLHF. The chain couples TRBV5-1 to TRBJ1-6; D not resolved. The CDR3 extends over 13 amino acids. The V end lost 1 base, the J end lost 10 bases, and 9 bases lay between the germline ends. CDR1 SGHRS and CDR2 YFSETQ come from the germline V gene.

V usage is TRBV18 and J usage is TRBJ2-5, with D hard to call. The CDR3 is 14 amino acids. CDR1 KGHSH and CDR2 LQKENI come from the germline V gene. V lost 3 bases, J lost 4 bases, and 12 bases lay in between. CDR3 coding DNA: TGTGCCAGCTCACCCTGGGGTTCACTAGAGACCCAGTACTTC. Protein product: CASSPWGSLETQYF.

V is TRBV18 and J is TRBJ2-7; perhaps TRBD1 as D (5 bases). The CDR3 is made up of 16 amino acids. Trimming took 0 bases from V and 7 from J, leaving 19 bases between them. Germline loops: CDR1 KGHSH, CDR2 LQKENI. The CDR3 nucleotides read TGTGCCAGCTCACCACCGGTTGGCAGGGTTGGTTATGAGCAGTACTTC. This codes for CASSPPVGRVGYEQYF.

This clone was recorded only once. Here the CDR3 DNA reads TGCGCCAGCAGCCAAGGATTCGGGACAGGGGGCTACGAGCAGTACTTC. Protein product: CASSQGFGTGGYEQYF. The chain couples TRBV4-3 to TRBJ2-7, with 11 bases identical to TRBD1. Per the germline V gene, CDR1 is LGHNA and CDR2 is YSLEER. V gave up 1 base and J gave up 3 bases; unmatched junction bases: 5. The CDR3 extends over 16 amino acids.

The chain links TRBV5-1 to TRBJ1-5; maybe TRBD1 (6 bases). The germline V and J ends were trimmed by 0 bases and 5 bases, with 21 bases remaining between them. There are 18 residues in the CDR3. Germline V lookup: CDR1 SGHRS, CDR2 YFSETQ. The chain's CDR3 is CASSLGSAYGGGDQPQHF. The CDR3, as DNA: TGCGCCAGCAGCTTGGGGTCTGCGTACGGGGGCGGAGATCAGCCCCAGCATTTT.

J is TRBJ2-5 and V is TRBV7-9, with 8 bases matching TRBD1. Germline V gives CDR1 SEHNR, CDR2 FQNEAQ (reference sequence). The CDR3 is made up of 15 amino acids. The trim removed 1 base at V and 1 base at J, leaving 2 bases unmatched. Here the CDR3 DNA reads TGTGCCAGCAGCTTAGAGGGACAGGTCCAAGAGACCCAGTACTTC. Residues: CASSLEGQVQETQYF.

The CDR3 DNA sequence: TGTGCCAGCAGTTTACTGGGGGCTTCCTACGAGCAGTACTTC. It encodes CASSLLGASYEQYF. The chain employs TRBV28 and TRBJ2-7; possible D gene TRBD1, 6 bases. Germline V gene data show CDR1 as MDHEN and CDR2 as SYDVKM. This CDR3 region has 14 residues. V lost 2 bases, J lost 1 base, and 9 bases lay in between.

The J gene is TRBJ2-5, the V gene TRBV5-4, with a weak D call TRBD2 (5 bases). CDR1 and CDR2 from the germline V gene are SGHNT and YYREEE (reference sequence). CDR3 length: 14 residues. Trimming cost V 2 bases and J 2 bases, with 10 bases left between them. CDR3 nucleotide sequence: TGTGCCAGCAGCTTCGGACTCCTTCAAGAGACCCAGTACTTC. The encoded protein is CASSFGLLQETQYF.

The chain carries TRBV5-5 and TRBJ2-7; unclear D gene. CDR3 length: 11 residues. Trimming pared 0 bases from V and 5 bases from J, leaving 3 bases between. The germline gives CDR1 SGHKS, CDR2 YYEKEE (reference sequence). In DNA, the CDR3 is TGTGCCAGCAGCTTGGCTCACGAGCAGTACTTC. It is translated as CASSLAHEQYF.

The V gene is TRBV10-2, the J gene TRBJ1-2; D remains unclear. The CDR3 length is 14 residues. V dropped 3 bases and J dropped 0 bases, with 8 bases sitting between them. Germline-derived CDR1 and CDR2 are WSHSY and SAAADI. In DNA, the CDR3 is TGCGCCAGCAGTGAAAGGGCAGCTAACTATGGCTACACCTTC. Encoded protein: CASSERAANYGYTF.

V gene TRBV19 combines with J gene TRBJ1-1; possible D gene TRBD1, 5 bases. This CDR3 spans 14 amino acids. Germline loops: CDR1 LNHDA, CDR2 SQIVND (reference sequence). V was cut by 3 bases and J by 5 bases, with 13 bases left in between. Here the CDR3 reads CASSIFQGRTEAFF. The CDR3 DNA reads as TGTGCCAGTAGTATCTTTCAGGGACGGACTGAAGCTTTCTTT.

The chain recombines TRBV29-1 with TRBJ2-4, with 8 nucleotides matching TRBD1. The V gene end was trimmed by 8 bases and the J gene end by 8 bases; junction bases not matched to a gene: 8. This CDR3 spans 12 amino acids. The germline V gene encodes CDR1 SQVTM and CDR2 ANQGSEA. The CDR3 here is CSYRGASDIQYF. CDR3 bases: TGCAGCTACAGGGGGGCCAGCGACATTCAGTACTTC.

The chain links TRBV7-3 to TRBJ2-1; D is tentatively TRBD1 or TRBD2 (5 bases each). Germline values: CDR1 SGHTA, CDR2 FQGTGA. The V end lost 5 bases, the J end lost 8 bases, and 19 bases lay between the germline ends. The CDR3 loop spans 15 amino acids. CDR3 in amino acids: CASSGKPSRVDEQFF. CDR3 in DNA: TGTGCCAGCAGCGGAAAACCTAGCAGGGTCGATGAGCAGTTCTTC.

The chain couples TRBV6-6 to TRBJ2-1, with TRBD2 identical over 7 bases. The CDR3 length is 11 residues. The germline V gene has CDR1 MNHNY and CDR2 SVGAGI (reference sequence). The J segment lost 13 bases and the V segment lost 11 bases, leaving 11 bases of the junction unmatched. The CDR3 sequence: CAAVWRERQFF. The CDR3 DNA is TGTGCCGCCGTTTGGCGGGAGAGACAGTTCTTC.

DNA for the CDR3: TGTGCCAGCAGCTTTGGGGACGGCCTTAGCAATCAGCCCCAGCATTTT. It yields the protein CASSFGDGLSNQPQHF. The rearrangement joins TRBV5-6 to TRBJ1-5, with D possibly matching TRBD1 (5 bases). V was cut by 2 bases and J by 0 bases, with 12 bases left in between. The germline V gene encodes CDR1 SGHDT and CDR2 YYEEEE. The CDR3 extends over 16 amino acids.

The chain uses TRBV29-1 and TRBJ2-3; TRBD2 is a possible D gene (6 bases). CDR3 length: 12 amino acids. The germline V gene has CDR1 SQVTM and CDR2 ANQGSEA. With 1 base removed from V and 6 bases from J, the gap between germline ends came to 8 bases. The CDR3 spells CSVEGGDDTQYF. CDR3 coding DNA: TGCAGCGTTGAAGGGGGGGATGATACGCAGTATTTT.

The chain joins TRBV7-2 to TRBJ1-2; 11 bases match TRBD1. The CDR3 contains 14 residues. Germline-derived CDR1 and CDR2 are SGHTA and FQGNSA. The ends lost 3 bases at V and 8 bases at J; junction bases unmatched: 5. The CDR3 DNA follows: TGTGCCAGCAGCTTTGGACAGGGGGCTTTGGGCTACACCTTC. Amino acid sequence: CASSFGQGALGYTF.

The chain carries TRBV28 and TRBJ2-5, with TRBD1 as a possible D gene (5 bases). Per germline, CDR1 MDHEN and CDR2 SYDVKM. The CDR3 is 14 residues long. The V end was cut by 1 base, the J end by 5 bases, with 11 bases between. The CDR3 bases are TGTGCCAGCAGTTTATTAGGGGTACCCGAGACCCAGTACTTC. This encodes CASSLLGVPETQYF.

This sequence joins TRBV4-3 and TRBJ2-1, with 9 positions matching TRBD2. Germline V CDR1 and CDR2: LGHNA, YSLEER. The CDR3 runs 16 residues. Trimming cost V 2 bases and J 6 bases; bases outside gene matches: 8. The chain's CDR3 is CASSQWTSEISNEQFF. The CDR3 DNA is TGCGCCAGCAGCCAATGGACTAGCGAGATATCCAATGAGCAGTTCTTC.

The chain combines TRBV7-2 with TRBJ1-6; 9 bases line up with TRBD1. The CDR3 is made up of 15 amino acids. CDR1 and CDR2 from the germline V gene are SGHTA and FQGNSA. J was trimmed by 7 bases and V by 2 bases; bases with no gene match: 3. CDR3 amino acids: CASSLSGQGNSPLHF. The CDR3 DNA sequence: TGTGCCAGCAGCTTATCCGGACAGGGGAATTCACCCCTCCACTTT.

J is TRBJ2-1 and V is TRBV11-2, with no clear D. The CDR3 is made up of 16 amino acids. From germline, CDR1 is SGHAT and CDR2 FQNNGV. Trimming took off 0 bases at V and 3 bases at J, with 12 bases between the two ends. The CDR3 is CASSLDSQMGYNEQFF. Written as DNA, the CDR3 is TGTGCCAGCAGCTTAGATTCCCAGATGGGCTACAATGAGCAGTTCTTC.

The chain links TRBV28 to TRBJ1-2, with D tentatively TRBD1 (6 bases). Germline V lookup: CDR1 MDHEN, CDR2 SYDVKM. This CDR3 is built from 12 residues. Trimming took 8 bases from V and 7 from J, leaving 14 bases between them. CDR3 coding DNA: TGTGCCAGCTTACTTACAGGGACTGGCTACACCTTC. Its protein product is CASLLTGTGYTF.

The chain has TRBV7-2 and TRBJ1-2, with D unresolved. V lost 1 base and J 5 bases, leaving 5 bases between the germline ends. The CDR3 loop spans 12 amino acids. Looked up from germline, CDR1 is SGHTA and CDR2 is FQGNSA. CDR3 sequence (DNA): TGTGCCAGCAGCTTAGGTGTTTATGGCTACACCTTC. This gives the protein CASSLGVYGYTF.

Of note for this clone: Germline is not matched at one junction end, which may reflect a read error. The rearrangement links TRBV9 to TRBJ1-4; D perhaps matches TRBD1 (5 bases). The CDR3 totals 15 residues. The germline V gene has CDR1 SGDLS and CDR2 YYNGEE. The CDR3: CASNVKGAVNEKLFF. The CDR3 nucleotides read TGTGCCAGCAACGTAAAAGGGGCCGTTAATGAAAAACTGTTTTTT. The full variable domain, in which reference TRBV9 and TRBJ1-4 provide the parts outside the CDR3, is DSGVTQTPKHLITATGQRVTLRCSPRSGDLSVYWYQQSLDQGLQFLIQYYNGEERAKGNILERFSAQQFPDLHSELNLSSLELGDSALYFCASNVKGAVNEKLFFGSGTQLSVL.

J is TRBJ2-3 and V is TRBV2; 9 bases map to TRBD2. Per germline, CDR1 SNHLY and CDR2 FYNNEI. The CDR3 length is 16 residues. V lost 5 bases, J lost 1 base, and 7 bases stayed unmatched. The CDR3 DNA sequence: TGTGCCAGCAGTCCCATTCGACTAGCGGGCACAGATACGCAGTATTTT. Translation gives CASSPIRLAGTDTQYF.